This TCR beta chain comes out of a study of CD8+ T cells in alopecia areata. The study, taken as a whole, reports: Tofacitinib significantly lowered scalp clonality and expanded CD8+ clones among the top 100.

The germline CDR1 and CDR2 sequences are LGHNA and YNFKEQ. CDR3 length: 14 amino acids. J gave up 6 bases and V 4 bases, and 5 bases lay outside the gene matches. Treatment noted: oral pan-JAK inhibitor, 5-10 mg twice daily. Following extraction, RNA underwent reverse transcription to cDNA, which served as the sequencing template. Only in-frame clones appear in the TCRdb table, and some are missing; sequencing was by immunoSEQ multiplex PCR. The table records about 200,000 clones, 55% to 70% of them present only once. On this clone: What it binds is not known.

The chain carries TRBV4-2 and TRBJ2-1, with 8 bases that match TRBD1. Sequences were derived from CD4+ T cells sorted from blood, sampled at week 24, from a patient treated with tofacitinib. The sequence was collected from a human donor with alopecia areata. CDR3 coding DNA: TGTGCCAGCAGCCTGATCGGACAGGGCAATGAGCAGTTCTTC. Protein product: CASSLIGQGNEQFF.